What follows describes a single T cell receptor (beta chain). Its antigen is not known. This specimen belongs to a study of T-cell reconstitution after alpha-beta-depleted transplantation in children. Study-level findings and limits: Roughly two months post-transplant, alpha-beta T cells reportedly originated from several hundred graft clones that had expanded. Hyperexpanded clones declined; after one year, newly produced T cells mostly supplied diversity.

Trimming pared 1 base from V and 2 bases from J, leaving 9 bases between. Looked up from germline, CDR1 is SGHAT and CDR2 is FQNNGV. The CDR3 is 15 residues long. A library of TCRbeta sequences, prepared with unique molecular identifiers, was generated. TCRdb analysed the PCR reads with MiXCR anew, one entry per CDR3 protein. The data contain about 980,000 distinct CDR3 sequences, under 30% of them singletons. The chain recombines TRBV11-2 with TRBJ1-3; D is undetermined. This receptor was identified in a boy younger than two who had a stem cell transplant for SCID, so the T cells may come from the graft donor. This specimen was PBMCs, mostly from graft donor cells, taken 360 days after TCRalphabeta/CD19-depleted stem cell transplant. In nucleotides, the CDR3 is TGTGCCAGCAGCTTAGGGGCAGCTACTGGAAACACCATATATTTT. This translates into CASSLGAATGNTIYF.